This T cell receptor beta chain was recorded in a study of blood T cells in healthy people across ages. Across the study: About one barcoded beta molecule per two T cells was captured by template switching.

Study findings and constraints: Greater diversity and more naive CD4+ cells were seen in long-lived donors than in aged donors. The CMV status of each donor remained undetermined, and this could have confounded shifts in expanded clonotypes.

Germline assignment: CDR1 MRHNA and CDR2 SNTAGT. Trimming took off 6 bases at V and 9 bases at J, with 12 bases between the two ends. This CDR3 is 12 amino acids long. The use of a sample-barcoded 5' primer and a J-beta primer mix characterized a second PCR of roughly 6 to 11 cycles. Through a template-switch adaptor with 12 random nucleotides, each cDNA molecule received a tag. TCRdb passed the 5' RACE reads through MiXCR, listing each CDR3 protein once. The profile shows around 790,000 distinct CDR3 sequences, around 45% of them singletons. Points on this clonotype: Its antigen is still unknown.

This chain uses TRBV6-4 with TRBJ2-1, with D unresolved. The receptor comes from a man between 60 and 75 years old in good health. What was sequenced was blood. CDR3 amino acids: CASRNGRSEQFF. CDR3 bases: TGTGCCAGCAGAAACGGCCGGAGTGAGCAGTTCTTC.